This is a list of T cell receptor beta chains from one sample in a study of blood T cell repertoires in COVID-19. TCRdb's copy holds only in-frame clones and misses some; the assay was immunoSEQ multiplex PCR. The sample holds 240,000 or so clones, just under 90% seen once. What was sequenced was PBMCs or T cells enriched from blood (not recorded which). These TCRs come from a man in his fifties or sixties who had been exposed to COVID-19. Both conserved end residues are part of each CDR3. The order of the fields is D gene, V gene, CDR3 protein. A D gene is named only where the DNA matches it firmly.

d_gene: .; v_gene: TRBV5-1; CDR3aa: CASSYASRAAMNTEAFF
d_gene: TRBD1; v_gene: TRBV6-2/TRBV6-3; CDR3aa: CASSQRGHQPQHF
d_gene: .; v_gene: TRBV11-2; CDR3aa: CASSLEAGYSNQPQHF
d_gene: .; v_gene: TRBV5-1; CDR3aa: CASTPASGGETEAFF
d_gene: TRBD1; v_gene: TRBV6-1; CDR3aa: CASSEDRVVEKLFF
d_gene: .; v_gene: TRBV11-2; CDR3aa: CASSLAGTDTQYF
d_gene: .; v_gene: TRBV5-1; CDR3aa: CASSLGLTAANYGYTF
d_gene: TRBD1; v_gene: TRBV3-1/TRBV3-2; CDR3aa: CASSGLRDRFFTNEKLFF
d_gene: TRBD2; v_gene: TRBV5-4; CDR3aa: CASSWWGGTWAGELFF
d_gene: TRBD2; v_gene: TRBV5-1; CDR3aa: CASSPLAGALVDEQFF
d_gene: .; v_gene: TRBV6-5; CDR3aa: CASRAGAGNTIYF
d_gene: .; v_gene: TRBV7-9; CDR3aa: CASSLDGTYEQYF
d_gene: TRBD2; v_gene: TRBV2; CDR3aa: CASRIGTSGTSTDTQYF
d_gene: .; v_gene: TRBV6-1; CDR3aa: CASSENVGFPLYGYTF
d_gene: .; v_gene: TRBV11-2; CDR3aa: CASSFRQTNYGYTF
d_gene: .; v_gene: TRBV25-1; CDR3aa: CASSWTSYEQYF
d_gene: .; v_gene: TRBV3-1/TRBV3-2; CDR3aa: CASSPRPGWSGANVLTF
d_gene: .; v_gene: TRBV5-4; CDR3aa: CASSFETSSWNEQFF
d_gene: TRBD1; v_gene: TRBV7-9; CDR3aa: CASSLWDRLNTEAFF
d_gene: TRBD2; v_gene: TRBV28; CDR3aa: CASRTFRGSPRPANNEQFF
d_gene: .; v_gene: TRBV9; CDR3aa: CASSVVGGGELFF
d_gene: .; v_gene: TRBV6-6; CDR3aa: CASTRVVGDRQPQHF
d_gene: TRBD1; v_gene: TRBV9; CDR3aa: CASNRGQGYGYTF
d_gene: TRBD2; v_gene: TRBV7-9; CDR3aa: CASSFYEKRGDNEQFF
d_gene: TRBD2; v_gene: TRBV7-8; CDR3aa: CASSLAWGGSLYNEQFF
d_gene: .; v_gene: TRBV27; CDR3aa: CASTRDLHNSPLHF
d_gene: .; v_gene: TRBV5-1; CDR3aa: CASSLGWAENNYGYTF
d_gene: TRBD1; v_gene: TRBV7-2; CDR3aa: CASSLVQGASNQPQHF
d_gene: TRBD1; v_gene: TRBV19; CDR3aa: CATTGDSENEKLFF
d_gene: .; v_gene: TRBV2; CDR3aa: CASSGYRVIEQYF
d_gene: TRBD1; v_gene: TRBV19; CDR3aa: CASSWDSRDEKLFF
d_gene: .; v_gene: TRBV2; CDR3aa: CASSSRVTGELFF
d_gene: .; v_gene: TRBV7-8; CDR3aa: CASSLAGSQYF
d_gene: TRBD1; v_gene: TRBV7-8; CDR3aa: CASSSDRGRGNTIYF
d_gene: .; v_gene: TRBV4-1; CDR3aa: CASSQVQGRNTEAFF
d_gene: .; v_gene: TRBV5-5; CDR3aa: CASSLAPAVETQYF
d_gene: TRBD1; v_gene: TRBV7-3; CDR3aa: CASSLNPKTGWLYF
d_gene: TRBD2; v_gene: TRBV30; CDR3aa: CAWSGGLAPPDTQYF
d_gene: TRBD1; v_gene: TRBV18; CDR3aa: CASSPQGANTEAFF
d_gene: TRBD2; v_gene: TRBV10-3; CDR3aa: CAIRDTTGGEQYF
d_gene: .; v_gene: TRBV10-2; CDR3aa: CASGPRQNTEAFF
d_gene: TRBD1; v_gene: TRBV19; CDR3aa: CAKPGQGPRSICSPLHF
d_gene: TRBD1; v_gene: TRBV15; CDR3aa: CATSRARARGQNIQYF
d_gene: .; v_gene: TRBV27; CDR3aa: CASSSHQTRGETQYF
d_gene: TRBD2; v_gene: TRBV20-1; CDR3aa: CSASTASGGAGTDTQYF